Shown below are 9 T cell receptor beta chains from a single sample sequenced in a study of shared clonotypes between healthy human individuals. Only in-frame clones appear in the TCRdb table, and some are missing; sequencing was by immunoSEQ multiplex PCR. The sample lists about 2.4 million clones; roughly nine tenths were seen once. The sample taken for sequencing was naive CD4+ T cells sorted from blood. Indicated subset: CD45RA+ positively selected. The source of these receptors is a man aged 18 to 29 in good health.

The count of this clone is one. This same CDR3 is encoded by further DNA sequences in the sample. The V gene is TRBV7-9, the J gene TRBJ1-4; D gene unclear. Germline CDR1 and CDR2: SEHNR and FQNEAQ (reference sequence). This CDR3 is built from 13 residues. Trimming cost V 1 base and J 4 bases, with 4 bases left between them. The CDR3 region has the DNA TGTGCCAGCAGCTTAGGCGGTAATGAAAAACTGTTTTTT. It is translated as CASSLGGNEKLFF.

The rearrangement uses TRBV11-2 and TRBJ2-7, with a tentative D call TRBD2 (6 bases). The CDR3 runs to 14 residues. V was clipped by 3 bases and J by 2 bases, with 11 bases between them. Germline V gives CDR1 SGHAT, CDR2 FQNNGV. The CDR3 reads CASSLGTLPYEQYF. Written as DNA, the CDR3 is TGTGCCAGCAGCTTGGGGACTCTCCCCTACGAGCAGTACTTC.

The rearrangement joins TRBV5-1 to TRBJ2-3, with 7 bases identical to TRBD2. With V trimmed by 0 bases and J by 6 bases, 7 bases remained unmatched. Germline V gene data show CDR1 as SGHRS and CDR2 as YFSETQ. This CDR3 has 15 residues. The CDR3 bases are TGCGCCAGCAGCTTGGTCCTAGCGGAAGGGGATACGCAGTATTTT. This encodes CASSLVLAEGDTQYF.

The rearrangement links TRBV10-3 to TRBJ1-2, with a weak D call TRBD1 (6 bases). The CDR3 contains 15 residues. CDR1 is ENHRY, CDR2 SYGVKD, per germline. Trimming cost V 4 bases and J 0 bases, with 12 bases left between them. CDR3 in DNA: TGTGCCATCAGTGTTGACAGGACCCCTAACTATGGCTACACCTTC. Its protein product is CAISVDRTPNYGYTF.

The chain carries TRBV27 and TRBJ2-7; 9 bases agree with TRBD1. Germline values: CDR1 MNHEY, CDR2 SMNVEV (reference sequence). The CDR3 covers 15 residues. After removal of 4 bases from V and 6 bases from J, the junction contained 10 bases not matched to a gene. The CDR3 region has the DNA TGTGCCAGCAGTTCCTCGACAGGGGGGAGACCCGAGCAGTACTTC. This sequence encodes CASSSSTGGRPEQYF.

The CDR3 is CSAWTSGPYEQYF. The CDR3 DNA reads as TGCAGCGCTTGGACTAGCGGACCTTACGAGCAGTACTTC. V and J are TRBV29-1 and TRBJ2-7; 10 bases match TRBD2. Germline V CDR1 and CDR2: SQVTM, ANQGSEA. This CDR3 is 13 amino acids long. V was pared by 7 bases and J by 4 bases, with 7 bases of the junction left unmatched.

The V gene is TRBV7-9, the J gene TRBJ2-7, with TRBD1 matching over 7 bases. V lost 5 bases, J lost 2 bases, and 9 bases stayed unmatched. Germline V gene lookup returns CDR1 SEHNR and CDR2 FQNEAQ (reference sequence). The CDR3 is made up of 15 amino acids. This CDR3 reads CASSRSTGPPYEQYF. DNA of the CDR3: TGTGCCAGCAGCCGGTCGACAGGGCCTCCCTACGAGCAGTACTTC. The full variable domain, completed using reference TRBV7-9 and TRBJ2-7, is DTGVSQNPRHKITKRGQNVTFRCDPISEHNRLYWYRQTLGQGPEFLTYFQNEAQLEKSRLLSDRFSAERPKGSFSTLEIQRTEQGDSAMYLCASSRSTGPPYEQYFGPGTRLTVT.

This chain connects TRBV19 to TRBJ1-1, with D perhaps matching TRBD1 (6 bases). Germline V lookup: CDR1 LNHDA, CDR2 SQIVND (reference sequence). Trimming left V 1 base short and J 3 bases short, with 12 bases between. The CDR3 sequence is 15 residues long. The CDR3 DNA is TGTGCCAGTAGTATAGTTGCAGGGGTATACACTGAAGCTTTCTTT. It yields the protein CASSIVAGVYTEAFF.

V and J are TRBV21-1 and TRBJ2-6; TRBD2 is the table's D call, not checked against the DNA. TRBV21-1 is listed as a pseudogene. This CDR3 has 18 residues. CDR3 residues: CASSRVRGGLCLANVLTF. The CDR3 DNA is TGTGCCAGCAGCAGGGTGCGGGGGGGTCTCTGTTTGGCCAACGTCCTGACTTTC.